The 10 T cell receptor beta chains below were found in one sample sequenced in a study of CD8 T cells in Susac syndrome. It was with random hexamers that about 0.45 to 1 ug RNA was reverse transcribed. TCRdb re-called the immunoSEQ multiplex PCR reads through MiXCR, storing one row per CDR3 protein. Here the sample spans 120,000 or so distinct CDR3 sequences, around 94% being singletons. The sample taken for sequencing was CD8+ T cells from PBMCs. The receptors stem from a human donor with Susac syndrome.

The chain carries TRBV11-2 and TRBJ2-3; TRBD2 matches at 7 bases. From germline, CDR1 is SGHAT and CDR2 FQNNGV. The CDR3 is 14 amino acids. Trimming took 3 bases from V and 6 from J; bases not matched to a gene: 6. The CDR3 reads CASSFEGGPDTQYF. In nucleotides, the CDR3 is TGTGCCAGCAGCTTCGAGGGAGGGCCGGATACGCAGTATTTT.

J is TRBJ2-2 and V is TRBV6-1; TRBD2 matches at 9 bases. CDR1 is MNHNS, CDR2 SASEGT, per germline. The CDR3 spans 15 residues. V lost 5 bases, J lost 4 bases, and 5 bases stayed unmatched. The CDR3 bases are TGTGCCAGCAGTATAGCGGGGGAGGTCACCGGGGAGCTGTTTTTT. Its protein product is CASSIAGEVTGELFF.

This clonotype was counted only a few times. The chain recombines TRBV12-3 or TRBV12-4 with TRBJ1-5; D may be TRBD1 (5 bases). Trimming pared 3 bases from V and 4 bases from J, leaving 7 bases between. The CDR3 totals 13 residues. CDR3 residues: CASSLGPNQPQHF. The CDR3 coding sequence is TGTGCCAGCAGTTTGGGGCCTAATCAGCCCCAGCATTTT.

This chain uses TRBV9 with TRBJ1-3; D is uncertain. This CDR3 spans 13 amino acids. CDR1 is SGDLS and CDR2 is YYNGEE in the germline V gene. V was pared by 6 bases and J by 0 bases, with 7 bases between. The CDR3 coding sequence is TGTGCCAGCACGCGAGGCTCTGGAAACACCATATATTTT. Translated: CASTRGSGNTIYF.

This chain joins TRBV7-6 and TRBJ2-1; D not certain. Germline-derived CDR1 and CDR2 are SGHVS and FNYEAQ. This CDR3 contains 14 residues. The germline V and J ends were trimmed by 5 bases and 9 bases, with 17 bases remaining between them. This CDR3 is CASSTTNLAFEQFF. The CDR3 nucleotides are TGTGCCAGCAGCACAACCAACCTGGCCTTTGAGCAGTTCTTC.

The chain has TRBV6-2 or TRBV6-3 and TRBJ1-3; D is uncertain. Per germline, CDR1 MNHEY and CDR2 SVGEGT. This CDR3 contains 14 residues. V lost 8 bases and J lost 2, with 13 bases in between. In DNA, the CDR3 is TGTGCCAGCGGGGAAGACAATGCTGGAAACACCATATATTTT. It yields the protein CASGEDNAGNTIYF.

V and J are TRBV20-1 and TRBJ2-1; 13 bases match TRBD2. After removal of 6 bases from V and 4 bases from J, the junction contained 6 bases not matched to a gene. CDR3 length: 15 residues. Germline V gene sequence: CDR1 DFQATT, CDR2 SNEGSKA (reference sequence). For the CDR3, the DNA is TGCAGTGCGCCCGGGACTAGCGGGGAGTACAATGAGCAGTTCTTC. This gives the protein CSAPGTSGEYNEQFF.

In DNA form, the CDR3 reads TGTGCCAGCTCACCCCCCGTGGAGGGAGCCTACGAGCAGTACTTC. Translation gives CASSPPVEGAYEQYF. The chain has TRBV18 and TRBJ2-7; the D gene is possibly TRBD2 (6 bases). Trimming stripped 3 bases from V and 2 bases from J, with 14 bases between. Germline loops: CDR1 KGHSH, CDR2 LQKENI. There are 15 residues in the CDR3.

The genes are TRBV9 and TRBJ2-7, with D possibly called TRBD1 or TRBD2 (5 bases each). V dropped 4 bases and J dropped 1 base, with 15 bases sitting between them. This CDR3 has 15 residues. The germline V gene encodes CDR1 SGDLS and CDR2 YYNGEE. In DNA form, the CDR3 reads TGTGCCAGCAGCCCCGGGACGCACCTATCCTACGAGCAGTACTTC. This gives the protein CASSPGTHLSYEQYF. The full variable domain, completed using reference TRBV9 and TRBJ2-7, is DSGVTQTPKHLITATGQRVTLRCSPRSGDLSVYWYQQSLDQGLQFLIQYYNGEERAKGNILERFSAQQFPDLHSELNLSSLELGDSALYFCASSPGTHLSYEQYFGPGTRLTVT.

This sequence joins TRBV29-1 and TRBJ2-1; 7 nucleotides line up with TRBD2. This CDR3 is built from 18 residues. V lost 5 bases to trimming and J lost 0 bases; unmatched junction nucleotides: 16. Germline loops: CDR1 SQVTM, CDR2 ANQGSEA. This CDR3 reads CSVPPMGSAGDSYNEQFF. The CDR3 bases are TGCAGCGTTCCCCCTATGGGGTCGGCGGGGGACTCCTACAATGAGCAGTTCTTC.